The source of this T cell receptor beta chain is a study of T cell responses to AZD1222 COVID-19 vaccine. General observations from the study: A mostly white British donor set with more females was recruited, and clonal diversity was possibly underestimated. Along spike, vaccine-associated CD4 TCRs were found throughout, with dominance at 160-218 and 743-854.

In regard to this clone: Its antigen is currently unknown.

This CDR3 contains 13 residues. Per the germline V gene, CDR1 is SGHNT and CDR2 is YYREEE (reference sequence). V was shortened by 3 bases and J by 0 bases, with 6 bases between the two germline ends. Using immunoSEQ multiplex PCR, the repertoire was profiled, and TCRdb retains in-frame clones only, with some absent. This sample yields about 200,000 clones, of which roughly 92% are seen a single time; about 1.2% belongs to the top ten. The chain has TRBV5-4 and TRBJ1-1, with no clear D. The sequence derives from an adult in good health. Sequenced material: peripheral blood, taken on day 0 of AZD1222 vaccination. The CDR3 region is CASSWGVNTEAFF. In DNA, the CDR3 is TGTGCCAGCAGCTGGGGTGTGAACACTGAAGCTTTCTTT.